This entry describes one T cell receptor beta chain. The sample is drawn from a study of cytomegalovirus exposure and HLA in healthy donors. The PCR made use of 60 Vbeta and 13 Jbeta primers. Assay used: immunoSEQ multiplex PCR; TCRdb lists only in-frame clones, some missing. The repertoire includes 150,000 to 200,000 clones, 65% to 80% of them detected once, and 1.5% to 2% sits in the top ten. V dropped 1 base and J dropped 8 bases, with 6 bases sitting between them. The CDR3 runs to 12 residues. Germline CDR1 reads SNHLY; CDR2 reads FYNNEI. The chain is built from TRBV2 and TRBJ2-1; D is unclear. Sequencing used PBMCs. The source is a woman aged 25 to 39 in good health and CMV-seronegative. CDR3 region: CASSEGLDEQFF. In nucleotides, the CDR3 is TGTGCCAGCAGTGAAGGGCTGGATGAGCAGTTCTTC.